One sample yielded the 27 T cell receptor beta chains listed below, sequenced in a study of blood T cells in healthy people across ages. Alongside a J-beta primer mix, a sample-barcoded 5' primer served in a second PCR lasting about 7 to 11 cycles. MiXCR was run by TCRdb on the 5' RACE reads, yielding one entry per CDR3 protein. The sample contains hundreds of thousands of distinct CDR3 sequences, less than 35% of which appear only once. The specimen was blood. The receptors shown here come from a woman older than 75 in good health.

The chain combines TRBV9 with TRBJ1-2; tentatively, D is TRBD1 (6 bases). The CDR3 runs 19 residues. Germline loops: CDR1 SGDLS, CDR2 YYNGEE. V gave up 0 bases and J gave up 2 bases, with 23 bases separating them. CDR3 amino acids: CASSVASIGTRLTNYGYTF. For the CDR3, the DNA is TGTGCCAGCAGCGTAGCCTCAATCGGGACACGTCTCACGAACTATGGCTACACCTTC.

This chain connects TRBV6-2 or TRBV6-3 to TRBJ2-2; 9 bases agree with TRBD1. The germline V gene encodes CDR1 MNHEY and CDR2 SVGEGT. This CDR3 comprises 16 residues. V trimming: 2 bases; J trimming: 4 bases; junction bases outside the gene matches: 5. CDR3 sequence reads: CASSYHRTGATGELFF. In DNA form, the CDR3 reads TGTGCCAGCAGTTACCACCGGACAGGGGCCACCGGGGAGCTGTTTTTT.

The V and J genes are TRBV7-9 and TRBJ2-3; 10 bases fit TRBD2. The trim removed 6 bases at V and 4 bases at J, leaving 10 bases unmatched. The V gene's germline CDR1 is SEHNR and CDR2 FQNEAQ (reference sequence). This CDR3 is 16 amino acids long. The CDR3 region is CASSARTSGLSDTQYF. The CDR3 DNA reads as TGTGCCAGCAGTGCCCGGACTAGCGGTCTGTCAGATACGCAGTATTTT. The variable domain in full, completed from reference TRBV7-9 and TRBJ2-3, reads DTGVSQNPRHKITKRGQNVTFRCDPISEHNRLYWYRQTLGQGPEFLTYFQNEAQLEKSRLLSDRFSAERPKGSFSTLEIQRTEQGDSAMYLCASSARTSGLSDTQYFGPGTRLTVL.

The V and J genes are TRBV6-1 and TRBJ2-6; TRBD1 is a possible D gene (5 bases). V shed 6 bases and J shed 0 bases, with 21 bases lying between them. Germline CDR1 MNHNS, CDR2 SASEGT. There are 19 residues in the CDR3. As DNA, the CDR3 is TGTGCCAGCAGGAAATTTTCTCAGACAGATCCCTCTGGGGCCAACGTCCTGACTTTC. It specifies CASRKFSQTDPSGANVLTF.

With regard to this clonotype: A much larger clone differs by one base, so this may be a read error. This chain connects TRBV4-3 to TRBJ2-3; D is possibly TRBD1 (5 bases). The CDR3 sequence is 16 residues long. Germline CDR1 is LGHNA and CDR2 is YSLEER. The CDR3 coding sequence is TGCGCCAGCAGCCAAGATCCCCAGGACACGGTAGATACGCAGTGTTTT. It is translated as CASSQDPQDTVDTQCF.

This chain links TRBV20-1 with TRBJ2-4; 7 nucleotides agree with TRBD2. The germline V gene encodes CDR1 DFQATT and CDR2 SNEGSKA (reference sequence). This CDR3 is built from 17 residues. J lost 13 bases, V lost 3 bases, and 24 bases had no gene match. CDR3 nucleotide sequence: TGCAGTGCTAGGGACGACGAGGCGGGAGTGCGTAGTGGTGAGCAGTACTTC. Its translation is CSARDDEAGVRSGEQYF.

The J gene is TRBJ1-4, the V gene TRBV4-1; tentatively, D is TRBD1 (6 bases). The CDR3 runs to 14 residues. Germline loops: CDR1 MGHRA, CDR2 YSYEKL. V lost 6 bases and J lost 8, with 16 bases in between. CDR3 nucleotides: TGCGCCAGCAGGCTTACAGGGAGGGAGGAAAAACTGTTTTTT. It codes for CASRLTGREEKLFF.

CDR3 residues: CASSFTGQVAYTGELFF. CDR3 sequence (DNA): TGTGCCAGCAGCTTCACCGGACAGGTGGCGTACACCGGGGAGCTGTTTTTT. The chain recombines TRBV7-3 with TRBJ2-2; 7 nucleotides agree with TRBD1. CDR3 length equals 17 residues. Germline trimming cut 3 bases from V and 3 bases from J; bases unmatched to any gene: 10. The germline gives CDR1 SGHTA, CDR2 FQGTGA.

This clonotype was counted ten times or more. V usage is TRBV12-3 or TRBV12-4 and J usage is TRBJ1-1; 9 nucleotides align to TRBD1. V was pared by 5 bases and J by 4 bases, with 5 bases of the junction left unmatched. The CDR3 is 14 residues long. The CDR3 sequence is CASSGTGKSTEAFF. As DNA, the CDR3 is TGTGCCAGCAGTGGGACAGGGAAGAGCACTGAAGCTTTCTTT.

The chain recombines TRBV20-1 with TRBJ2-7, with 9 bases aligning to TRBD1. CDR1 is DFQATT, CDR2 SNEGSKA, per germline (reference sequence). The CDR3 has 14 residues. V was clipped by 3 bases and J by 4 bases; unmatched bases: 7. Here the CDR3 DNA reads TGCAGTGCTAGCGGGGACAGGGCCCAATACGAGCAGTACTTC. Its translation is CSASGDRAQYEQYF.

This clonotype was found many times. This chain uses TRBV27 with TRBJ2-7, with TRBD2 matching over 9 bases. CDR3 length: 15 amino acids. Germline values: CDR1 MNHEY, CDR2 SMNVEV (reference sequence). Trimming took 6 bases from V and 7 from J; bases not matched to a gene: 13. The CDR3 bases are TGTGCCAGCAGGGGACACCAGCGGGGGGCGCGGGAGCAGTACTTC. Protein: CASRGHQRGAREQYF.

This clonotype was seen a handful of times. The V call is TRBV7-2, the J call TRBJ1-4, with no clear D. Trimming took 2 bases from V and 8 from J, leaving 9 bases between them. Germline V gene data show CDR1 as SGHTA and CDR2 as FQGNSA. The CDR3 spans 13 residues. CDR3 protein: CASSLWPSEKLFF. CDR3 sequence (DNA): TGTGCCAGCAGCTTATGGCCTTCGGAAAAACTGTTTTTT. Looking up the rest from reference TRBV7-2 and TRBJ1-4 gives the full variable domain: GAGVSQSPSNKVTEKGKDVELRCDPISGHTALYWYRQSLGQGLEFLIYFQGNSAPDKSGLPSDRFSAERTGGSVSTLTIQRTQQEDSAVYLCASSLWPSEKLFFGSGTQLSVL.

This clonotype was detected ten times or more. The chain has TRBV9 and TRBJ1-5; the D gene is possibly TRBD1 (5 bases). The CDR3 has 15 amino acids. CDR1 SGDLS and CDR2 YYNGEE come from the germline V gene. Trimming took off 0 bases at V and 7 bases at J, with 14 bases between the two ends. The CDR3 coding sequence is TGTGCCAGCAGCGTAGGTTGGGGGGATGGCCAGCCCCAGCATTTT. As protein: CASSVGWGDGQPQHF.

As to this clonotype: This may be a read error: a much more frequent sequence differs by one nucleotide. This sequence joins TRBV11-3 and TRBJ2-5, with D perhaps matching TRBD2 (5 bases). The CDR3 runs 15 residues. V lost 8 bases and J lost 4, with 20 bases in between. From germline, CDR1 is SGHNT and CDR2 YENEEA. CDR3 sequence reads: CASGTRTEAGETQYF. Here the CDR3 DNA reads TGTGCCAGCGGCACCCGGACCGAGGCGGGAGAGACCCAGTACTTC. Based on the CDR3 plus reference TRBV11-3 and TRBJ2-5, the full variable domain is EAGVVQSPRYKIIEKKQPVAFWCNPISGHNTLYWYLQNLGQGPELLIRYENEEAVDDSQLPKDRFSAERLKGVDSTLKIQPAELGDSAVYLCASGTRTEAGETQYFGPGTRLLVL.

This clonotype was counted many times. The J gene is TRBJ2-5, the V gene TRBV7-2, with TRBD2 identical over 10 bases. V was pared by 3 bases and J by 2 bases, with 9 bases of the junction left unmatched. Germline V gene lookup returns CDR1 SGHTA and CDR2 FQGNSA. The CDR3 contains 17 residues. Here the CDR3 reads CASSLGSERGGQETQYF. The CDR3 DNA sequence: TGTGCCAGCAGCTTGGGGTCGGAGCGGGGGGGACAAGAGACCCAGTACTTC. The complete variable domain, with remaining parts taken from reference TRBV7-2 and TRBJ2-5, reads GAGVSQSPSNKVTEKGKDVELRCDPISGHTALYWYRQSLGQGLEFLIYFQGNSAPDKSGLPSDRFSAERTGGSVSTLTIQRTQQEDSAVYLCASSLGSERGGQETQYFGPGTRLLVL.

This clonotype was recorded at least ten times. The rearrangement joins TRBV4-2 to TRBJ2-3; no definite D call. Trimming removed 3 bases at V and 5 bases at J, with 9 bases between. CDR3 length: 13 residues. CDR1 and CDR2 from the germline V gene are LGHNA and YNFKEQ. DNA of the CDR3: TGTGCCAGCAGCCACCCTACCCGAGATACGCAGTATTTT. This sequence encodes CASSHPTRDTQYF.

There are many counts of this clonotype. The chain combines TRBV5-1 with TRBJ2-7; 7 bases map to TRBD2. Germline CDR1 SGHRS, CDR2 YFSETQ. Trimming cost V 3 bases and J 6 bases; bases outside gene matches: 12. CDR3 length: 15 residues. CDR3 amino acids: CASSWESRSGGEQYF. In DNA, the CDR3 is TGCGCCAGCAGCTGGGAGTCCCGTTCGGGGGGCGAGCAGTACTTC.

This clonotype has at least ten counts. This chain links TRBV10-3 with TRBJ1-2; D remains unclear. Germline V gene lookup returns CDR1 ENHRY and CDR2 SYGVKD. V lost 3 bases, J lost 8 bases, and 13 bases lay in between. The CDR3 totals 13 residues. CDR3 sequence reads: CAISDNPSGGYTF. The CDR3 bases are TGTGCCATCAGTGACAACCCCTCGGGGGGCTACACCTTC.

The V and J genes are TRBV28 and TRBJ2-2; D is unclear. Trimming cost V 9 bases and J 1 base, with 12 bases left between them. Germline lookup yields CDR1 MDHEN and CDR2 SYDVKM. CDR3 length: 14 residues. The CDR3 nucleotides read TGTGCCAGTCGGCGCGCAGGGAACACCGGGGAGCTGTTTTTT. Translation: CASRRAGNTGELFF.

J is TRBJ2-1 and V is TRBV20-1, with D perhaps matching TRBD2 (6 bases). Gene TRBJ2-7 matches the end of the DNA better, so the J call may be wrong. Germline assignment: CDR1 DFQATT and CDR2 SNEGSKA (reference sequence). The CDR3 sequence is 15 residues long. For the CDR3, the DNA is TGCAGTGTTTTGATAGCGGCTAGCTCCTACAATGAGCAGTACTTC. It specifies CSVLIAASSYNEQYF.

This clonotype was seen ten or more times. J is TRBJ2-1 and V is TRBV15, with D unresolved. Germline loops: CDR1 LNHNV, CDR2 YYDKDF (reference sequence). The ends were cut back, 1 base at V and 9 bases at J, with 7 bases in the middle. The CDR3 spans 12 residues. The chain's CDR3 is CATSRGTPEQFF. The CDR3 bases are TGTGCCACCAGCAGAGGGACCCCTGAGCAGTTCTTC.

This clonotype was counted between two and nine times. The V and J genes are TRBV10-3 and TRBJ2-5; 10 positions match TRBD2. Trimming took 8 bases from V and 5 from J; bases not matched to a gene: 5. Germline CDR1 is ENHRY and CDR2 is SYGVKD. The CDR3 runs to 13 residues. CDR3 nucleotide sequence: TGTGCCATCGGACTAGCGGAGGGGGAGACCCAGTACTTC. Its translation: CAIGLAEGETQYF.

This clonotype was counted many times. V usage is TRBV7-2 and J usage is TRBJ1-2, with unresolved D. Trimming removed 1 base from V and 8 bases from J, with 14 bases in between. Germline lookup yields CDR1 SGHTA and CDR2 FQGNSA. This CDR3 has 14 residues. The CDR3 reads CASSLGDLAKGYTF. CDR3 bases: TGTGCCAGCAGCTTAGGTGACCTTGCCAAGGGCTACACCTTC.

The rearrangement uses TRBV9 and TRBJ1-1, with a possible D match to TRBD1 (5 bases). The CDR3 contains 15 residues. Germline V gives CDR1 SGDLS, CDR2 YYNGEE. Trimming took 0 bases from V and 4 from J, leaving 13 bases between them. CDR3 sequence (DNA): TGTGCCAGCAGCGTAGGCGGAGGGGTGAGCACTGAAGCTTTCTTT. Amino acids: CASSVGGGVSTEAFF.

This chain joins TRBV28 and TRBJ1-5; TRBD1 might be the D (5 bases). The CDR3 consists of 14 residues. V lost 6 bases to trimming and J lost 6 bases, with 15 bases between them. Germline V gene data show CDR1 as MDHEN and CDR2 as SYDVKM. CDR3 residues: CASRPTGGGQPQHF. The CDR3 DNA sequence: TGTGCCAGCAGACCTACAGGTGGAGGTCAGCCCCAGCATTTT.

This clonotype was counted many times. The chain couples TRBV6-1 to TRBJ2-3, with 9 positions matching TRBD1. Germline assignment: CDR1 MNHNS and CDR2 SASEGT. The trim removed 3 bases at V and 2 bases at J, leaving 3 bases unmatched. The CDR3 loop spans 15 amino acids. The CDR3 nucleotides are TGTGCCAGCAGTGACCGGGACAGGGTCACAGATACGCAGTATTTT. This encodes CASSDRDRVTDTQYF.

This clonotype was detected only a few times. This may be a read error, as it is one base from a much larger clone. The chain employs TRBV6-5 and TRBJ2-2, with a tentative D call TRBD1 (6 bases). This CDR3 is 15 amino acids long. Germline V gene lookup returns CDR1 MNHEY and CDR2 SVGAGI. CDR3 in amino acids: CASSLRAGVTGERFF. The CDR3 DNA follows: TGTGCCAGCAGCCTTCGGGCAGGGGTCACCGGGGAGCGGTTTTTT.